This T cell receptor (beta chain) was recorded in a study of response to subunit inactivated influenza vaccine. Findings and caveats of the study: Researchers suggested that each seasonal influenza vaccination recruits few new T cells.

This clonotype was seen ten or more times. Its antigen is not identified. One entry per CDR3 protein, called by TCRdb with MiXCR from the RT-PCR reads. The sample has fewer than 800,000 distinct CDR3 sequences, 15% to 17% seen once. Germline loops: CDR1 SQVTM, CDR2 ANQGSEA. Losses at the gene ends were 5 bases for V and 7 bases for J; bases not matched to a gene: 13. The CDR3 is 14 amino acids. This receptor was taken from a man aged 50 to 59 who received an inactivated influenza vaccine. This sample comprised PBMCs from blood, obtained roughly 13 days after vaccination. This rearrangement joins TRBV29-1 to TRBJ2-7, with 8 bases matching TRBD2. CDR3 region: CSVLGLVPFGEQYF. For the CDR3, the DNA is TGCAGCGTTTTGGGACTAGTCCCCTTTGGGGAGCAGTACTTC.